This T cell receptor beta chain emerged from a study of PD-1 blockade in classical Hodgkin lymphoma. Time point here: cycle 4 day 1 (C4D1), after five to seven weeks of nivolumab. Every one of the patients relapsed after autologous stem cell transplantation (brentuximab vedotin exposure was variable). This CDR3 has 14 amino acids. Germline V gives CDR1 SGHNT, CDR2 YENEEA. J was trimmed by 7 bases and V by 5 bases; bases with no gene match: 4. Assay: immunoSEQ multiplex PCR; the TCRdb copy retains only in-frame clones and omits some. The data hold approximately 44,000 clones, with around three fifths observed a single time.

This sequence was found in a human donor with classical Hodgkin lymphoma. The sequenced sample was peripheral blood mononuclear cells (PBMCs), obtained before the fourth cycle of nivolumab. V is TRBV11-3 and J is TRBJ1-4; TRBD1 agrees at 10 bases. CDR3 residues: CASSQGTGAEKLFF. The CDR3 bases are TGTGCCAGCAGCCAAGGGACAGGGGCTGAAAAACTGTTTTTT.